The entry that follows covers one T cell receptor (beta chain) sequence. Two oligonucleotides, mixed equimolar, formed the beta constant-region primer covering TRBC1 and TRBC2. An oligonucleotide with the SP2 primer and a 12-nucleotide UMI was ligated to the cDNA 3' end. One entry per CDR3 protein, called by TCRdb with MiXCR from the UMI-ligation and nested PCR reads. The sample shows tens of thousands of distinct CDR3 sequences, 10% to 15% of them seen only once. The sample originates from a study of naive and memory T cell subsets. V lost 7 bases and J lost 4, with 16 bases in between. This CDR3 spans 14 amino acids. Germline lookup yields CDR1 SNHLY and CDR2 FYNNEI.

This receptor was identified in a human donor in good health. V usage is TRBV2 and J usage is TRBJ1-1, with D possibly matching TRBD1 (5 bases). Specimen: effector memory CD4+ T cells from blood. The subset: effector memory, CD45RA- CD27-. The DNA for the CDR3 is TGTGCCAGCACACCTTGGGCGGGGGGCACTGAAGCTTTCTTT. Protein: CASTPWAGGTEAFF.